Sequencing of this T cell receptor (beta chain) was carried out in a study of beta chain features in type 1 diabetes. The study reverse transcribed the entire isolated RNA, so it sequenced expressed TCRB transcripts. Here immunoSEQ multiplex PCR was the method, and the copy in TCRdb shows in-frame clones only, minus some. This table has roughly 400,000 clones, approximately 15% appearing once. The V gene lost 4 bases and the J gene lost 0 bases, with 14 bases spanning the gap. CDR1 is SGHAT and CDR2 is FQNNGV in the germline V gene. The CDR3 runs 16 residues. This receptor was obtained from a man aged 30-40 years in good health. The rearrangement uses TRBV11-2 and TRBJ2-3, with D unresolved. Sequencing used naive CD4+ T cells from blood. As DNA, the CDR3 is TGTGCCAGCAGCTCCATGGTGGCGGAGAGCACAGATACGCAGTATTTT. It is translated as CASSSMVAESTDTQYF.